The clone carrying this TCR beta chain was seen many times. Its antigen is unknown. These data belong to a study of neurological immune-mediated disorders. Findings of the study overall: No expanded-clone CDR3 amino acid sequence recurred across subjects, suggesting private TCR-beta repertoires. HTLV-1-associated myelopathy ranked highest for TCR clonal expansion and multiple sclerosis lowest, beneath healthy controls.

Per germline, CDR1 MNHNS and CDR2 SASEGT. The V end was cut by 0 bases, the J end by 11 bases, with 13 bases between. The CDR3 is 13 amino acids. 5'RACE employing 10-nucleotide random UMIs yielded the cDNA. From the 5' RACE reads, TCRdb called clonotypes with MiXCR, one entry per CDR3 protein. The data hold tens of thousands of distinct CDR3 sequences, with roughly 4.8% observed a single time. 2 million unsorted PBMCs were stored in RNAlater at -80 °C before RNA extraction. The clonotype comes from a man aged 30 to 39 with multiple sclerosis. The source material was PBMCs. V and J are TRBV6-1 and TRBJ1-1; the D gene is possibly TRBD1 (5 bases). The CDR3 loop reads CASSEAGDVRAFF. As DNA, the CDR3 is TGTGCCAGCAGTGAAGCGGGGGACGTTAGGGCTTTCTTT.